Included here is one T cell receptor (beta chain) sequence, with context. Antigen: not known. This sample is part of a study of T cell repertoires in cytomegalovirus infection. V trimming: 8 bases; J trimming: 4 bases; junction bases outside the gene matches: 7. This CDR3 has 14 residues. Germline values: CDR1 MNHNY, CDR2 SVGAGI (reference sequence). TCRdb reanalysed the reads using MiXCR and keeps one entry per CDR3 protein. The sample includes approximately 220,000 distinct CDR3 sequences, around two fifths of them seen just once. The TCR was taken from a human donor in good health (CMV status not recorded). Some clones in this sample may be carry-over from other donors' samples. J is TRBJ2-1 and V is TRBV6-6, with 8 bases identical to TRBD2. This material consisted of CD8+ T cells from cultured PBMCs, taken from culture after CMV antigen stimulation. CDR3: CASLTSGSYNEQFF. CDR3 bases: TGTGCCAGCCTGACGAGCGGGAGTTACAATGAGCAGTTCTTC.